The 11 T cell receptor beta chains reported below all come from one sample, sequenced in a study of cytomegalovirus exposure and HLA in healthy donors. Profiled with immunoSEQ multiplex PCR; TCRdb holds only in-frame clones, not every one. Seen here are 200,000 or so clones, 75% to 95% observed once, and the top ten hold 1% to 1.2%. The source material was PBMCs. All receptors derive from a woman between 18 and 29 years old in good health and CMV-seronegative.

The chain employs TRBV7-2 and TRBJ2-7; the D gene is possibly TRBD1 (6 bases). Trimming removed 5 bases from V and 4 bases from J, with 21 bases in between. The CDR3 runs to 16 residues. CDR1 is SGHTA and CDR2 is FQGNSA in the germline V gene. The CDR3 coding sequence is TGTGCCAGCAGCATTAGTAGGGGGTCGCCCACTTACGAGCAGTACTTC. Translating it yields CASSISRGSPTYEQYF.

V and J are TRBV7-9 and TRBJ1-3, with D possibly being TRBD1 (5 bases). The germline V and J ends were trimmed by 5 bases and 4 bases, with 15 bases remaining between them. The germline V gene encodes CDR1 SEHNR and CDR2 FQNEAQ (reference sequence). The CDR3 extends over 15 amino acids. The DNA of the CDR3 is TGTGCCAGCAGCCCTAGAGGCGGGGCGGGAAACACCATATATTTT. Encoded protein: CASSPRGGAGNTIYF.

This clone was detected many times. The chain carries TRBV5-1 and TRBJ2-7; D is uncertain. The V and J ends lost 4 bases and 7 bases respectively, with 21 bases between them. CDR3 size: 15 residues. Germline values: CDR1 SGHRS, CDR2 YFSETQ. CDR3 bases: TGCGCCAGCAGCCGTCATTCTAGTGAAATGAGGGAGCAGTACTTC. It specifies CASSRHSSEMREQYF.

The chain is built from TRBV30 and TRBJ2-1; weak D call: TRBD2 (5 bases). The germline V gene has CDR1 GTSNPN and CDR2 SVGIG (reference sequence). The CDR3 is 13 amino acids. The V end was cut by 3 bases, the J end by 9 bases, with 15 bases between. CDR3 DNA: TGTGCCTGGAGCGGGAAGGGCCGGGGTGAGCAGTTCTTC. Its translation: CAWSGKGRGEQFF.

CDR3 DNA sequence: TGTGCCAGCAGCCGGACAGGCAAAAACACCATATATTTT. Its protein product is CASSRTGKNTIYF. The V call is TRBV28, the J call TRBJ1-3; 7 bases agree with TRBD1. CDR1 and CDR2 from the germline V gene are MDHEN and SYDVKM. V trimming: 6 bases; J trimming: 6 bases; junction bases outside the gene matches: 5. This CDR3 is 13 amino acids long.

CDR3 in amino acids: CASSPPGPGVGEQYF. The DNA of the CDR3 is TGTGCCAGCAGTCCACCGGGGCCAGGGGTGGGGGAGCAGTACTTC. The V call is TRBV28, the J call TRBJ2-7, with D maybe TRBD1 (6 bases). The CDR3 contains 15 residues. V was shortened by 5 bases and J by 7 bases, with 21 bases between the two germline ends. Germline lookup yields CDR1 MDHEN and CDR2 SYDVKM. Full variable domain (missing parts from reference TRBV28 and TRBJ2-7): DVKVTQSSRYLVKRTGEKVFLECVQDMDHENMFWYRQDPGLGLRLIYFSYDVKMKEKGDIPEGYSVSREKKERFSLILESASTNQTSMYLCASSPPGPGVGEQYFGPGTRLTVT.

V usage is TRBV11-2 and J usage is TRBJ2-7, with D perhaps TRBD2 (6 bases). CDR1 SGHAT and CDR2 FQNNGV come from the germline V gene. Trimming took 5 bases from V and 1 from J, leaving 18 bases between them. This CDR3 has 16 residues. The CDR3 DNA sequence: TGTGCCAGCAGCCAGACCATTGGAGCGGGTTCCTACGAGCAGTACTTC. It is translated as CASSQTIGAGSYEQYF.

The chain links TRBV15 to TRBJ1-5, with 8 bases matching TRBD1. Germline CDR1 and CDR2: LNHNV and YYDKDF (reference sequence). The CDR3 spans 17 residues. Trimming took 1 base from V and 2 from J; bases not matched to a gene: 7. The CDR3 protein is CATSRAKMTGGNQPQHF. Written as DNA, the CDR3 is TGTGCCACCAGCAGAGCGAAAATGACAGGGGGCAATCAGCCCCAGCATTTT.

V usage is TRBV7-3 and J usage is TRBJ1-2; 10 bases are a match to TRBD1. The J segment lost 6 bases and the V segment lost 6 bases, leaving 7 bases of the junction unmatched. The germline V gene has CDR1 SGHTA and CDR2 FQGTGA. This CDR3 comprises 14 residues. The chain's CDR3 is CASSPGQGLHGYTF. CDR3 in DNA: TGTGCCAGCAGTCCGGGACAGGGGCTGCATGGCTACACCTTC.

The chain combines TRBV4-1 with TRBJ2-1; 11 bases line up with TRBD2. The CDR3 extends over 16 amino acids. CDR1 and CDR2 (germline): MGHRA, YSYEKL. J lost 1 base, V lost 5 bases, and 4 bases had no gene match. CDR3 protein: CASSIRLAGSYNEQFF. CDR3 sequence (DNA): TGCGCCAGCAGCATAAGACTAGCGGGATCCTACAATGAGCAGTTCTTC.

The V gene is TRBV4-2, the J gene TRBJ2-2; a weak D match, TRBD1 (5 bases). Trimming took 1 base from V and 3 from J, leaving 12 bases between them. The germline V gene has CDR1 LGHNA and CDR2 YNFKEQ. The CDR3 has 16 amino acids. This CDR3 is CASSQGGGPDTGELFF. CDR3 nucleotide sequence: TGTGCCAGCAGCCAAGGGGGCGGACCTGACACCGGGGAGCTGTTTTTT.